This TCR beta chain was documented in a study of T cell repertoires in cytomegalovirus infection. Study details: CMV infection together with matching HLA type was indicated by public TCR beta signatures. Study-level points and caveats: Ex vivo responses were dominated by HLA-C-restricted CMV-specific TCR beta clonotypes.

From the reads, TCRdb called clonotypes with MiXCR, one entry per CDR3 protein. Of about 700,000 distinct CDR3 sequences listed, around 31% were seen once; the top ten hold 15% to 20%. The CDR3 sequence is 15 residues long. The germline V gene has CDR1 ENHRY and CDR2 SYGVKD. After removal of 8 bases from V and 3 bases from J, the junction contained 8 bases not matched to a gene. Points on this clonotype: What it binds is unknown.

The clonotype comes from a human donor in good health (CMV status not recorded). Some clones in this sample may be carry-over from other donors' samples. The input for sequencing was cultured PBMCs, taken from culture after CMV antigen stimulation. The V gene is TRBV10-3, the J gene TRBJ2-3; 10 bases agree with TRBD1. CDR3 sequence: CAISWGQGRTDTQYF. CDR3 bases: TGTGCCATCTCCTGGGGACAGGGGAGGACAGATACGCAGTATTTT.